This T cell receptor (beta chain) is drawn from a study of naive and memory T cell subsets. General study findings and limits: There was no ground truth to check naive and memory subset results.

This CDR3 contains 13 residues. V lost 3 bases to trimming and J lost 7 bases, with 12 bases between them. The germline V gene encodes CDR1 SNHLY and CDR2 FYNNEI. Both TRBC1 and TRBC2 were covered by a beta constant-region primer of two equimolar oligonucleotides. Ligated cDNA was amplified by four rounds of PCR with nested alpha and beta constant-region primers and SP2. A single record per CDR3 protein comes from TCRdb applying MiXCR to the UMI-ligation and nested PCR reads. This sample yields about 23,000 distinct CDR3 sequences, of which more than 7% are seen a single time; about 20% belongs to the top ten. The table lists this clonotype with a few counts. Its cognate antigen is unknown.

What was sequenced was central memory CD8+ T cells from blood. J is TRBJ1-1 and V is TRBV2; D is possibly TRBD1 (5 bases). The sequence was obtained from a human donor in good health. The CDR3 bases are TGTGCCAGCAGTGATAAACAGGTCGGTGAAGCTTTCTTT. This codes for CASSDKQVGEAFF.